These T cell receptor beta chains were read from a single sample in a study of cytomegalovirus exposure and HLA in healthy donors. Profiling relied on immunoSEQ multiplex PCR, and the TCRdb table lists in-frame clones only, not all of them. The table lists approximately 210,000 clones, over 75% of them singletons. The sequencing input was PBMCs. The receptors stem from a man between 18 and 35 years old in good health and CMV-seronegative. Both conserved end residues are part of each CDR3. A D gene is named only where the DNA matches it firmly. The size of a clone is reported for some rows only, either as once, few or many, or as a class for expanded clones.

TRBV5-1	TRBJ2-3	NA	NA	CASSLGQQGNTDTQYF	TGCGCCAGCAGCTTAGGACAGCAGGGTAACACAGATACGCAGTATTTT
TRBV4-3	TRBJ2-5	NA	TRBD2	CASSQDTSDKETQYF	TGCGCCAGCAGCCAAGATACTAGCGACAAAGAGACCCAGTACTTC
TRBV11-3	TRBJ2-2	few	NA	CASSSQVLGELFF	TGTGCCAGCAGCTCCCAGGTTTTAGGGGAGCTGTTTTTT
TRBV5-1	TRBJ2-3	NA	TRBD2	CASSLVWTREDTQYF	TGCGCCAGCAGCTTGGTATGGACTAGGGAGGATACGCAGTATTTT
TRBV4-3	TRBJ1-2	once	NA	CASSQGDLDGGNGYTF	TGCGCCAGCAGCCAAGGCGATCTAGACGGAGGGAACGGCTACACCTTC
TRBV11-2	TRBJ2-7	NA	TRBD2	CASSLGLAGVLYEQHF	TGTGCCAGCAGCCTGGGACTAGCGGGGGTACTCTACGAGCAGCACTTC
TRBV9	TRBJ1-6	NA	TRBD1	CASSRGQVNSPLHF	TGTGCCAGCAGTCGGGGACAGGTAAATTCACCCCTCCACTTT
TRBV19	TRBJ1-6	NA	NA	CASSIQRGLVGGPLNSPLHF	TGTGCCAGTAGTATACAACGCGGCCTGGTTGGGGGCCCGCTTAATTCACCCCTCCACTTT
TRBV4-3	TRBJ1-5	NA	NA	CASSQEVGAQPQHF	TGCGCCAGCAGCCAAGAAGTAGGGGCCCAGCCCCAGCATTTT
TRBV5-1	TRBJ1-4	NA	NA	CASSSSPDSNEKLFF	TGCGCCAGCAGCTCTAGCCCGGACAGTAATGAAAAACTGTTTTTT
TRBV28	TRBJ1-2	NA	NA	CASRSGVDGYTF	TGTGCCAGCCGATCAGGGGTAGATGGCTACACCTTC
TRBV29-1	TRBJ1-1	NA	NA	CSVAGTLNTEAFF	TGCAGCGTTGCCGGGACACTGAACACTGAAGCTTTCTTT
TRBV2	TRBJ2-5	few	TRBD2	CANRETSGQETQYF	TGTGCCAATCGAGAGACTAGCGGACAAGAGACCCAGTACTTC
TRBV7-2	TRBJ2-1	NA	NA	CASSLLGPYNEQFF	TGTGCCAGCAGCTTACTGGGGCCTTACAATGAGCAGTTCTTC
TRBV10-3	TRBJ2-2	once	TRBD1	CATSGTGINTGELFF	TGTGCCACTTCCGGGACAGGAATTAACACCGGGGAGCTGTTTTTT
TRBV7-2	TRBJ2-1	NA	TRBD2	CASSLIGDGEGGQFF	TGTGCCAGCAGCTTGATCGGAGATGGGGAGGGAGGGCAGTTCTTC
TRBV5-6	TRBJ2-5	NA	NA	CASSSLGETQYF	TGTGCCAGCAGCTCTCTCGGGGAGACCCAGTACTTC
TRBV7-8	TRBJ2-3	NA	TRBD2	CASRETPRGGLDTQYF	TGTGCCAGCCGGGAGACCCCGCGGGGGGGCCTCGATACGCAGTATTTT
TRBV9	TRBJ1-6	NA	TRBD1	CASSPGQENSPLHF	TGTGCCAGCAGCCCTGGACAGGAGAATTCACCCCTCCACTTT
TRBV11-2	TRBJ2-1	NA	TRBD2	CASSPQAGTSGEDQQFF	TGTGCCAGCAGCCCCCAAGCCGGGACTAGCGGGGAGGACCAGCAGTTCTTC
TRBV7-2	TRBJ1-5	NA	NA	CASSLEARGQPQHF	TGTGCCAGCAGCTTAGAGGCCCGAGGCCAGCCCCAGCATTTT
TRBV4-2	TRBJ2-3	NA	NA	CASSPGTANTQYF	TGTGCCAGCAGCCCGGGGACTGCAAATACGCAGTATTTT
TRBV7-9	TRBJ1-1	NA	NA	CASSPGQNTEAFF	TGTGCCAGCAGCCCCGGACAGAACACTGAAGCTTTCTTT
TRBV5-5	TRBJ1-2	NA	NA	CASSFTPRAPNYGYTF	TGTGCCAGCAGCTTTACTCCCAGGGCCCCTAACTATGGCTACACCTTC
TRBV9	TRBJ2-3	NA	TRBD2	CASSALPGTSGGVVDTQYF	TGTGCCAGCAGCGCCCTCCCCGGGACTAGCGGGGGGGTGGTAGATACGCAGTATTTT
TRBV5-4	TRBJ2-3	NA	TRBD2	CASSPPLAGGTDTQYF	TGTGCCAGCAGCCCACCACTAGCGGGAGGCACAGATACGCAGTATTTT
TRBV7-9	TRBJ1-2	NA	TRBD1	CSSSSQGTEGRYGYTF	TGTTCCAGCAGCTCCCAGGGGACAGAGGGTCGCTATGGCTACACCTTC
TRBV15	TRBJ2-6	NA	NA	CATSRGGTPSGANVLTF	TGTGCCACCAGCAGAGGTGGGACTCCCTCTGGGGCCAACGTCCTGACTTTC
TRBV28	TRBJ2-5	NA	TRBD2	CATGLAGARETQYF	TGTGCCACGGGACTAGCGGGAGCTCGAGAGACCCAGTACTTC
TRBV5-1	TRBJ1-4	NA	TRBD1	CASSFGQGAREKLFF	TGCGCCAGCAGCTTCGGACAGGGGGCCCGAGAAAAACTGTTTTTT
TRBV9	TRBJ2-3	NA	TRBD2	CASSVAGDSGRITDTQYF	TGTGCCAGCAGCGTAGCCGGCGATAGCGGGAGGATCACAGATACGCAGTATTTT
TRBV4-2	TRBJ2-2	NA	NA	CASSPRYGLGGGELFF	TGTGCCAGCAGCCCCAGGTATGGGCTGGGTGGCGGGGAGCTGTTTTTT
TRBV28	TRBJ2-3	NA	NA	CASLTSTTRYTDTQYF	TGTGCCAGCCTCACCTCGACCACCAGGTACACAGATACGCAGTATTTT
TRBV4-1	TRBJ1-4	NA	TRBD1	CASSHELTGISEKLFF	TGCGCCAGCAGCCACGAATTGACAGGGATCAGCGAAAAACTGTTTTTT
TRBV7-2	TRBJ2-2	NA	NA	CASSPDKSSAELFF	TGTGCCAGCAGCCCGGACAAGAGTTCGGCGGAGCTGTTTTTT
TRBV4-1	TRBJ1-1	NA	TRBD1	CASSHTGGDTEAFF	TGCGCCAGCAGCCACACAGGGGGGGACACTGAAGCTTTCTTT
TRBV6-9	TRBJ1-5	NA	NA	CASSMEYSNQPQHF	TGTGCCAGCAGTATGGAGTATAGCAATCAGCCCCAGCATTTT
TRBV18	TRBJ2-7	once	TRBD1	CASSEGASPYEQYF	TGTGCCAGCTCCGAGGGGGCCTCCCCCTACGAGCAGTACTTC
TRBV27	TRBJ1-1	few	NA	CASSFGMGGNTEAFF	TGTGCCAGCAGTTTCGGGATGGGGGGGAACACTGAAGCTTTCTTT
TRBV9	TRBJ2-1	NA	NA	CASSPPPGSYNEQFF	TGTGCCAGCAGCCCCCCGCCGGGGTCCTACAATGAGCAGTTCTTC
TRBV28	TRBJ2-1	NA	TRBD2	CASRSGRSQFF	TGTGCCAGCAGGAGCGGGAGGTCCCAGTTCTTC
TRBV10-3	TRBJ2-7	NA	NA	CAISANYEQYF	TGTGCCATCAGTGCTAACTACGAGCAGTACTTC
TRBV19	TRBJ1-5	NA	NA	CASSIQSNQPQHF	TGTGCCAGTAGTATCCAGAGCAATCAGCCCCAGCATTTT
TRBV4-1	TRBJ1-2	NA	NA	CASSQGQGRNYGYTF	TGCGCCAGCAGCCAAGGTCAGGGGCGTAACTATGGCTACACCTTC
TRBV10-1	TRBJ1-5	few	NA	CASSEPTMVGLASNQPQHF	TGCGCCAGCAGTGAGCCGACGATGGTGGGACTCGCGAGCAATCAGCCCCAGCATTTT
TRBV7-2	TRBJ2-3	NA	TRBD1	CASSSGQGGDTQYF	TGTGCCAGCAGCTCCGGACAGGGGGGGGATACGCAGTATTTT